The source of this TCR beta chain is a study of radiation and T cells in renal cell carcinoma. For the study at large: Nephrectomy followed 15 Gy stereotactic body radiation by 4 weeks.

Measured with immunoSEQ multiplex PCR; TCRdb has only the in-frame clones, and not every one. The sample holds 55,000 to 65,000 clones, 65% to 85% seen once. Indicated time point: baseline pretreatment blood. Treatment here: 15 Gy SBRT to primary tumor, nephrectomy 4 weeks later. Radiation-treated patients gave blood at baseline, week 2 and week 4. The CDR3 runs 13 residues. The V end lost 3 bases, the J end lost 0 bases, and 7 bases lay between the germline ends. Germline V CDR1 and CDR2: SQVTM, ANQGSEA. The source is a man aged 55 to 70 with renal cell carcinoma. The chain joins TRBV29-1 to TRBJ2-3; D is undetermined. Here the sequenced sample was blood, taken from a patient whose treatment included radiotherapy and nephrectomy. The CDR3: CSVDTGSTDTQYF. In nucleotides, the CDR3 is TGCAGCGTTGATACCGGGAGCACAGATACGCAGTATTTT.